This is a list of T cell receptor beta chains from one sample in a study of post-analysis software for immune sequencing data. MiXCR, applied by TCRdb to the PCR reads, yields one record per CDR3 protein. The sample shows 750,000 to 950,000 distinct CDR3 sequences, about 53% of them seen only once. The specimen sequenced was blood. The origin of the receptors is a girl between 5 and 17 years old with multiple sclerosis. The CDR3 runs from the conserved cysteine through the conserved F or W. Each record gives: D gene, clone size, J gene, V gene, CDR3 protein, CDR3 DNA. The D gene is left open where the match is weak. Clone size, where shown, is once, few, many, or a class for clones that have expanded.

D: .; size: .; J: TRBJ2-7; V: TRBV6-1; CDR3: CASRESPSYEQYF; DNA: TGTGCCAGCAGAGAGTCTCCCTCCTACGAGCAGTACTTC
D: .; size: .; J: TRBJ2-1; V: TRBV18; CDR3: CASSPSEGTYSYNEQLF; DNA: TGTGCCAGCTCACCATCCGAGGGGACATACTCCTACAATGAGCAGTTATTC
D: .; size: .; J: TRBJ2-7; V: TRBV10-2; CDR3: CASRGDNDEQYF; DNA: TGCGCCAGCAGGGGGGACAACGACGAGCAGTACTTC
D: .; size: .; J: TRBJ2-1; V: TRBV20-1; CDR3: CSPKVQGWNEQFF; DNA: TGCAGTCCAAAGGTACAGGGATGGAATGAGCAGTTCTTC
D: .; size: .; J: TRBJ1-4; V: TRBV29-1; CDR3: CSVEGGSEKLFF; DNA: TGCAGCGTTGAGGGGGGAAGCGAAAAACTGTTTTTT
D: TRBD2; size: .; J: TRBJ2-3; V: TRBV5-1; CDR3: CASSLHGLAADTQYF; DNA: TGCGCCAGCAGCTTGCATGGACTAGCGGCAGATACGCAGTATTTT
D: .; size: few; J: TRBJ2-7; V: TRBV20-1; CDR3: CSARDLGYEQYF; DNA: TGCAGTGCTAGAGATCTGGGCTACGAGCAGTACTTC
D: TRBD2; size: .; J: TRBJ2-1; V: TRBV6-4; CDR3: CASSDEAGGWGEQFF; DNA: TGTGCCAGCAGTGACGAGGCGGGAGGATGGGGTGAGCAGTTCTTC
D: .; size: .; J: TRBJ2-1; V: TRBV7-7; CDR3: CASSLDVGDKQFF; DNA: TGTGCTAGCAGCTTGGACGTAGGGGATAAGCAGTTCTTC
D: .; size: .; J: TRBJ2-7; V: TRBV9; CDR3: CASSLRDSHLYEQYF; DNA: TGTGCCAGCAGCTTGCGGGACAGCCACCTCTACGAGCAGTACTTC
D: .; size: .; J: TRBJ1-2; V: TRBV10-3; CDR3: CATSISNYGYTF; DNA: TGTGCCACCTCTATATCTAACTATGGCTACACCTTC
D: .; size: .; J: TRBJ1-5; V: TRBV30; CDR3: CAWSVDSNQPQHF; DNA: TGTGCCTGGAGTGTGGATAGCAATCAGCCCCAGCATTTT
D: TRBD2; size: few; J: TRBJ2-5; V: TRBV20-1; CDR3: CSARGAETQYF; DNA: TGCAGTGCGCGGGGGGCAGAGACCCAGTACTTC
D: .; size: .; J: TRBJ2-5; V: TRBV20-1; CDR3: CNARAGPGETQYF; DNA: TGCAATGCTAGGGCAGGTCCTGGAGAGACCCAGTACTTC
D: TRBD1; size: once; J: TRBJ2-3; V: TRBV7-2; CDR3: CASSLVGTGAFTDTQYF; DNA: TGTGCCAGCAGCTTAGTCGGGACAGGGGCTTTCACAGATACGCAGTATTTT
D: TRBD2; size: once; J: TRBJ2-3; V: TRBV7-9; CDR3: CASSPSSGGPITDTQYF; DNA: TGTGCCAGCAGCCCCTCTAGCGGGGGGCCGATCACAGATACGCAGTATTTT
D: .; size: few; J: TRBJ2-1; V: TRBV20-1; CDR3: CSASGGASRVYNEQFF; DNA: TGCAGTGCTTCAGGGGGGGCTAGCAGGGTATACAATGAGCAGTTCTTC
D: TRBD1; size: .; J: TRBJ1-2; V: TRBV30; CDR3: CAWSGGQGTYGYTF; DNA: TGTGCCTGGAGTGGGGGACAGGGGACCTATGGCTACACCTTC
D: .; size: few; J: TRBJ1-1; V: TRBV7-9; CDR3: CASSSREAGLNTEAFF; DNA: TGTGCCAGCAGCTCCCGCGAAGCAGGGCTGAACACTGAAGCTTTCTTT
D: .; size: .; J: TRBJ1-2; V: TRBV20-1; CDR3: CSARPGYIPGGYTF; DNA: TGCAGTGCTAGACCAGGGTATATCCCCGGTGGCTACACCTTC
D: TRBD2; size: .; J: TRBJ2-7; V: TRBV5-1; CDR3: CASSLAWAGGRNYEQYF; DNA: TGCGCCAGCAGCTTGGCTTGGGCGGGGGGCCGAAATTACGAGCAGTACTTC
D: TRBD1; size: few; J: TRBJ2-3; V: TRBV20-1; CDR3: CSAQSQGVADTQYF; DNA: TGCAGTGCCCAGTCACAGGGGGTGGCAGATACGCAGTATTTT
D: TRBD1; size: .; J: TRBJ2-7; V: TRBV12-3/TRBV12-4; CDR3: CASRTQGGGGYEQYF; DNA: TGTGCCAGCAGGACCCAAGGGGGCGGTGGCTACGAGCAGTACTTC
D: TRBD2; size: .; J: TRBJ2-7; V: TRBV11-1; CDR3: CASSDGTSWGYEQYF; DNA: TGTGCCAGCAGTGACGGGACTAGCTGGGGCTACGAGCAGTACTTC
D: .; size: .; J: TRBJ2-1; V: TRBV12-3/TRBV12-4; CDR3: CASSLVTVGNNEQFF; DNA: TGTGCCAGCAGTTTAGTGACAGTGGGGAACAATGAGCAGTTCTTC
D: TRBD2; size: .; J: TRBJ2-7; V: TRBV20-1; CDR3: CSARDRGGGITYEQYF; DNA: TGCAGTGCTAGAGATCGGGGGGGCGGAATCACCTACGAGCAGTACTTC